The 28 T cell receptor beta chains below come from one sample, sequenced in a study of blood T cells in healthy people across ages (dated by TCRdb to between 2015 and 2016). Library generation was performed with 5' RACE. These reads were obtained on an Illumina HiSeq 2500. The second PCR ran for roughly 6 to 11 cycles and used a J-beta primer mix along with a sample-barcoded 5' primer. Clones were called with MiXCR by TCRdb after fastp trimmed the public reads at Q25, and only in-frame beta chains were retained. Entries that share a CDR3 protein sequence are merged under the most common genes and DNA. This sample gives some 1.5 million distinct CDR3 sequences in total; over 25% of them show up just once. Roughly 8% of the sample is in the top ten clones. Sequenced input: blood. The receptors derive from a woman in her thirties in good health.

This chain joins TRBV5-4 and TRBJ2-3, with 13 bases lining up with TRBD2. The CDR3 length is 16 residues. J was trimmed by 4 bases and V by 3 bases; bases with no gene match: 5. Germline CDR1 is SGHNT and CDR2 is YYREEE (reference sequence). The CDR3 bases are TGTGCCAGCAGCTCGGCTACTAGCGGGGGGGCAGATACGCAGTATTTT. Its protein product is CASSSATSGGADTQYF.

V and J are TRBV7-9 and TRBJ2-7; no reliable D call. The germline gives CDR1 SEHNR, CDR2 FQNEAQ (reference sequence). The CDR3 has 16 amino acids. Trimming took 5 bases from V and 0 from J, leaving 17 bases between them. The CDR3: CASSGTGRKNSYEQYF. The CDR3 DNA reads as TGTGCCAGCAGCGGAACCGGCAGGAAAAACTCCTACGAGCAGTACTTC.

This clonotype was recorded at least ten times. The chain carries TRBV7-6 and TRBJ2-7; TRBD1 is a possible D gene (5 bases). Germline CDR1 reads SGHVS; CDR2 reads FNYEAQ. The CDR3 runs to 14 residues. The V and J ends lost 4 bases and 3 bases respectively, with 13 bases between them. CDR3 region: CASSSTVYVYEQYF. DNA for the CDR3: TGTGCCAGCAGCTCGACAGTCTATGTCTACGAGCAGTACTTC.

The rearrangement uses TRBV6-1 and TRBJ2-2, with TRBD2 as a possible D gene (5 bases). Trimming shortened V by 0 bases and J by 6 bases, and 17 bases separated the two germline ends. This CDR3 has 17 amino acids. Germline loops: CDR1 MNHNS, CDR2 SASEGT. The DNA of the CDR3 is TGTGCCAGCAGTGAAGCTTTAACAGCAACTAGTTCCGGGGAGCTGTTTTTT. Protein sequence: CASSEALTATSSGELFF.

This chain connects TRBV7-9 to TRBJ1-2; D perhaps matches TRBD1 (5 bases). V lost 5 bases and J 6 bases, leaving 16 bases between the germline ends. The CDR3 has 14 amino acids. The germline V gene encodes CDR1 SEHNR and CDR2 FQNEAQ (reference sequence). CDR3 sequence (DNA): TGTGCCAGCAGCACCGGCTGGGACTATGATGGCTACACCTTC. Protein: CASSTGWDYDGYTF.

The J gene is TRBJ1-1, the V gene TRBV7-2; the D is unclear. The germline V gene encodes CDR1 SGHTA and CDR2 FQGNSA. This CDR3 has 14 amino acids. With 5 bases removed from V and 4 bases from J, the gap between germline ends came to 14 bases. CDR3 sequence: CASSPRVLSTEAFF. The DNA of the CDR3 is TGTGCCAGCAGCCCCAGAGTGTTGAGCACTGAAGCTTTCTTT. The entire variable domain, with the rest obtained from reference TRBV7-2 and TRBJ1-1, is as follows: GAGVSQSPSNKVTEKGKDVELRCDPISGHTALYWYRQSLGQGLEFLIYFQGNSAPDKSGLPSDRFSAERTGGSVSTLTIQRTQQEDSAVYLCASSPRVLSTEAFFGQGTRLTVV.

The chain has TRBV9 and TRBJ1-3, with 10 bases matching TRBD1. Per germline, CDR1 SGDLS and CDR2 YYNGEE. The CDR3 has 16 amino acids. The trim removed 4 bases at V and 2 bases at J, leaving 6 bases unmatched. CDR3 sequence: CASSSGQGQAGNTIYF. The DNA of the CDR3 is TGTGCCAGCAGCTCGGGACAGGGGCAGGCTGGAAACACCATATATTTT.

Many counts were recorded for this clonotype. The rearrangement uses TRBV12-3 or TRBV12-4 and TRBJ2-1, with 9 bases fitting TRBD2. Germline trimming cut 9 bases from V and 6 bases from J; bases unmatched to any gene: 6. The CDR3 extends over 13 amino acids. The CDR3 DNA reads TGTGCCAGTTGGACTAGCGTCGGCAATGAGCAGTTCTTC. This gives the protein CASWTSVGNEQFF.

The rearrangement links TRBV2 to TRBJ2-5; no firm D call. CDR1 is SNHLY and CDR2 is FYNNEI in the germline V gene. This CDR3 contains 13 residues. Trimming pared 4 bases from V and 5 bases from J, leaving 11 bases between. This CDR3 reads CASSVEQRETQYF. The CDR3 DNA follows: TGTGCCAGCAGTGTGGAACAAAGGGAGACCCAGTACTTC. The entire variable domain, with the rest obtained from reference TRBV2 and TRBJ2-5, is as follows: EPEVTQTPSHQVTQMGQEVILRCVPISNHLYFYWYRQILGQKVEFLVSFYNNEISEKSEIFDDQFSVERPDGSNFTLKIRSTKLEDSAMYFCASSVEQRETQYFGPGTRLLVL.

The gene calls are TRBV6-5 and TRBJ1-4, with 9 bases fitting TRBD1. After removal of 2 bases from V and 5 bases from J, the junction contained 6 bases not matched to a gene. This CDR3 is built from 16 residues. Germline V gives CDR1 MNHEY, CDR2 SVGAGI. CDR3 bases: TGTGCCAGCAGTTACCGACCGGGACAGGGAAATGAAAAACTGTTTTTT. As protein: CASSYRPGQGNEKLFF.

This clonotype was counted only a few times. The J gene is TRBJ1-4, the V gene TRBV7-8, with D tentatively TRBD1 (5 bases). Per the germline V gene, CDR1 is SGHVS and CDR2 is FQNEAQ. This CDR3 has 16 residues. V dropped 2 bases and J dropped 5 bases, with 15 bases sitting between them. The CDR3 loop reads CASSLNYGARNEKLFF. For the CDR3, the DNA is TGTGCCAGCAGCTTAAATTACGGGGCCCGAAATGAAAAACTGTTTTTT. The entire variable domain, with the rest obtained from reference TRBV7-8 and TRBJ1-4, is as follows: GAGVSQSPRYKVAKRGQDVALRCDPISGHVSLFWYQQALGQGPEFLTYFQNEAQLDKSGLPSDRFFAERPEGSVSTLKIQRTQQEDSAVYLCASSLNYGARNEKLFFGSGTQLSVL.

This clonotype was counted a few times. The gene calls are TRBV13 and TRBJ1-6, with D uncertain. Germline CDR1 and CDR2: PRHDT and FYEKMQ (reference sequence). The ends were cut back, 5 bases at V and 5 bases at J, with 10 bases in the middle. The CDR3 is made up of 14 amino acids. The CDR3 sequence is CASSLRLNNSPLHF. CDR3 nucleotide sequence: TGTGCCAGCAGCCTCCGATTGAATAATTCACCCCTCCACTTT.

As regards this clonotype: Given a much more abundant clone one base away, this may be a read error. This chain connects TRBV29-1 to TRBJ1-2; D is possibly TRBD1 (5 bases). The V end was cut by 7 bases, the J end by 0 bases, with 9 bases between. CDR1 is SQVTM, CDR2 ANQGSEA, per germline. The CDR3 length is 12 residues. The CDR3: CSDGGTNYGYTF. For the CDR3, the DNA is TGCAGCGATGGGGGTACTAACTATGGCTACACCTTC.

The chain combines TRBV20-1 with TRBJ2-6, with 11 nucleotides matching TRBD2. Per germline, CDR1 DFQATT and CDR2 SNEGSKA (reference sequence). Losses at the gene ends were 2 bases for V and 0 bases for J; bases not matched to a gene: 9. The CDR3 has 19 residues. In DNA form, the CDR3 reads TGCAGTGCTAGAACCCAGACTAGCGGGGCCCTCTCTGGGGCCAACGTCCTGACTTTC. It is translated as CSARTQTSGALSGANVLTF.

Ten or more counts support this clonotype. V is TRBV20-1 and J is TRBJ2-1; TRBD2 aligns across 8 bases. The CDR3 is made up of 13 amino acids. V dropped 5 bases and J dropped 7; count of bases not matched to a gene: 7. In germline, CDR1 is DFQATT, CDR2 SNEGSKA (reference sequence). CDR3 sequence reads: CSAGAGVINEQFF. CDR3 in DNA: TGCAGTGCTGGAGCGGGGGTCATTAATGAGCAGTTCTTC.

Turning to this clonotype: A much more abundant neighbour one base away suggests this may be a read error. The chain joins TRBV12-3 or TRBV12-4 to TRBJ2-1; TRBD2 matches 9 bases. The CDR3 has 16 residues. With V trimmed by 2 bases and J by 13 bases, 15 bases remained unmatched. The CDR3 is CASSLSASGIQETQFF. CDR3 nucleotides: TGTGCCAGCAGTTTATCTGCTAGCGGGATTCAAGAGACCCAGTTCTTC.

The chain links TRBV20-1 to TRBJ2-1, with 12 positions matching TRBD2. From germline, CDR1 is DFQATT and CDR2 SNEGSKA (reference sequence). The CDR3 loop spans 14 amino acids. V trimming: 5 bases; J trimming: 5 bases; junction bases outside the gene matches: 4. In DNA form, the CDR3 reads TGCAGTGCTGGACTAGCGGGGCGAGACAATGAGCAGTTCTTC. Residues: CSAGLAGRDNEQFF.

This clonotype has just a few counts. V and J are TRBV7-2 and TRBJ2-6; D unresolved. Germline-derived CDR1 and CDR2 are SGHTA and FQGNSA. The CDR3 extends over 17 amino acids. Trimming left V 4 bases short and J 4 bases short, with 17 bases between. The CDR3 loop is CASSSRHQRTGANVLTF. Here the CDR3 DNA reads TGTGCCAGCAGCTCCAGGCATCAAAGGACCGGGGCCAACGTCCTGACTTTC.

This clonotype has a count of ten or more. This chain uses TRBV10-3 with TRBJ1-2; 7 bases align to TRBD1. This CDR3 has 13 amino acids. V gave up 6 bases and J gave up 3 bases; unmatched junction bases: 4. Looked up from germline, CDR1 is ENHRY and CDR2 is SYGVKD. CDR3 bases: TGTGCCATCAGGGAACAGGGGTACTATGGCTACACCTTC. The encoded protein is CAIREQGYYGYTF.

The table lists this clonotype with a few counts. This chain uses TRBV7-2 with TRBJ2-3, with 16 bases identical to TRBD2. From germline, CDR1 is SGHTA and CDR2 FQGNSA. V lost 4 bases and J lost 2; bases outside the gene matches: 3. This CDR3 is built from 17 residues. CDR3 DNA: TGTGCCAGCAGCTCGGGACTAGCGGGAGGGACCACAGATACGCAGTATTTT. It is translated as CASSSGLAGGTTDTQYF.

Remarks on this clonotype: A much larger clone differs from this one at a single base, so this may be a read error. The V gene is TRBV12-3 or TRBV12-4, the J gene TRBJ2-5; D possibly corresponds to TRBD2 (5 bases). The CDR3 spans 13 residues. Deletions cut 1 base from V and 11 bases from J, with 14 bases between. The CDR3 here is CASSLGGPQEQYF. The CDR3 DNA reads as TGTGCCAGCAGTTTAGGCGGGCCTCAGGAGCAGTACTTC.

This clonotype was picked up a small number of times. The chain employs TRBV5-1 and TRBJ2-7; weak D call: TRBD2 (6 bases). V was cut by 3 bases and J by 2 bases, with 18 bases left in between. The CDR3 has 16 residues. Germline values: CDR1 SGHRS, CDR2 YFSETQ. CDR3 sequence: CASSWDLDRGPYEQYF. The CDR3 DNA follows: TGCGCCAGCAGCTGGGACTTGGATCGGGGTCCCTACGAGCAGTACTTC. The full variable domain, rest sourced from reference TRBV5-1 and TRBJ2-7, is KAGVTQTPRYLIKTRGQQVTLSCSPISGHRSVSWYQQTPGQGLQFLFEYFSETQRNKGNFPGRFSGRQFSNSRSEMNVSTLELGDSALYLCASSWDLDRGPYEQYFGPGTRLTVT.

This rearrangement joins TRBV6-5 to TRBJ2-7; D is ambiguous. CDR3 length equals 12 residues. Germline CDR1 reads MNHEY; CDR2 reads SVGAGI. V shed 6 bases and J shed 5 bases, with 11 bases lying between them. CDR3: CASSRQPHEQYF. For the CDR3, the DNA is TGTGCCAGCAGCCGCCAGCCGCACGAGCAGTACTTC.

The CDR3 reads CASSLVDRTYEQYF. CDR3 coding DNA: TGTGCCAGCAGCTTGGTCGACAGAACCTACGAGCAGTACTTC. The chain recombines TRBV13 with TRBJ2-7; D may be TRBD1 (5 bases). This CDR3 has 14 amino acids. V gave up 3 bases and J gave up 2 bases, with 11 bases separating them. The V gene's germline CDR1 is PRHDT and CDR2 FYEKMQ (reference sequence).

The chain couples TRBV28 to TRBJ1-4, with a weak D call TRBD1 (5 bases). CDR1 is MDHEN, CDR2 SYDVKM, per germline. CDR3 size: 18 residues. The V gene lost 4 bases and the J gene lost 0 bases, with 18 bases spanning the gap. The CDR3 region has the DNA TGTGCCAGCAGTTCTCCGGCCTGGAAAGGGGCAACTAATGAAAAACTGTTTTTT. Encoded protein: CASSSPAWKGATNEKLFF.

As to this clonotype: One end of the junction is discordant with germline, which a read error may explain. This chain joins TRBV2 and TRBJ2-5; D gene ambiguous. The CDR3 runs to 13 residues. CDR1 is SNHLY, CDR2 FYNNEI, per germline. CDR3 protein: CASSVGGQETRYF. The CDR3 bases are TGTGCCAGCAGTGTGGGCGGTCAAGAGACCCGGTACTTC.

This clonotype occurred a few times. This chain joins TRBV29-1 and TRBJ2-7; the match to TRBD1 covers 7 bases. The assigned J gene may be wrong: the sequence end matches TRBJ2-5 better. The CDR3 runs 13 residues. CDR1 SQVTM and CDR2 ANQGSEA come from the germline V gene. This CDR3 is CSAHHRGWETQYF. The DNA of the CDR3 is TGCAGCGCCCATCACAGGGGCTGGGAGACCCAGTACTTC.

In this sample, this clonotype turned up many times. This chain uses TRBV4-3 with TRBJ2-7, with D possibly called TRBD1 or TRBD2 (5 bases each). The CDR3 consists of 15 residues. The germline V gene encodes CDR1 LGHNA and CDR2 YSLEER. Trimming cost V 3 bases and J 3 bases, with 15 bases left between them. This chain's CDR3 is CASSQDVGRLYEQYF. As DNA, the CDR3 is TGCGCCAGCAGCCAGGATGTGGGACGTCTCTACGAGCAGTACTTC.